This entry describes one TCR beta chain. The germline V gene encodes CDR1 SGHTA and CDR2 FQGNSA. The CDR3 contains 13 residues. The V end lost 4 bases, the J end lost 6 bases, and 11 bases lay between the germline ends. Time point reported: cycle 4 day 1 (C4D1), after five to seven weeks of nivolumab. Relapse after autologous stem cell transplantation occurred in every patient, and brentuximab vedotin exposure varied. Starting with thawed PBMCs, CD4+ T cells were purified by magnetic negative selection. The best responses consisted of complete response, partial response or progressive disease. Only in-frame clones appear in the TCRdb table, and some are missing; sequencing was by immunoSEQ multiplex PCR. The sample contains roughly 29,000 clones, approximately 85% of which appear only once. These data are taken from a study of PD-1 blockade in classical Hodgkin lymphoma. The overall study: Patients got intravenous nivolumab 3 mg/kg every 2 weeks.

The sequencing used CD4+ T cells from blood, collected before the fourth cycle of nivolumab. This clonotype was obtained from a human donor with classical Hodgkin lymphoma. V is TRBV7-2 and J is TRBJ2-3, with no clear D. DNA of the CDR3: TGTGCCAGCAGCTCTGACGGTACCGATACGCAGTATTTT. Amino acid sequence: CASSSDGTDTQYF.